The 10 T cell receptor beta chains below come from one sample, sequenced in a study of kidney transplant recipient with SARS-CoV-2 infection. TCRdb called the reads again in MiXCR, with one record for every CDR3 protein. The table has 250,000 or so distinct CDR3 sequences, about 28% seen once. Sequencing was performed on a blood sample, taken at baseline and on approximately day 120 from a kidney transplant recipient. The receptors stem from a male patient in his thirties who had COVID-19 and was a kidney transplant recipient. The graft donor may have contributed some T cells.

This clonotype was recorded many times. The V call is TRBV5-5, the J call TRBJ1-2; D uncertain. Germline CDR1 SGHKS, CDR2 YYEKEE (reference sequence). The CDR3 contains 16 residues. The germline V and J ends were trimmed by 7 bases and 4 bases, with 23 bases remaining between them. CDR3: CASSAAVSRKTYGYTF. The CDR3 bases are TGTGCCAGCTCGGCTGCTGTCTCGCGAAAGACCTATGGCTACACCTTC.

This clonotype came up many times. The chain carries TRBV28 and TRBJ2-1; D is undetermined. Germline V CDR1 and CDR2: MDHEN, SYDVKM. The CDR3 has 15 amino acids. V lost 6 bases and J 0 bases, leaving 12 bases between the germline ends. The CDR3 protein is CASRLYTNSYNEQFF. Written as DNA, the CDR3 is TGTGCCAGCAGGCTATATACTAACTCCTACAATGAGCAGTTCTTC.

A note on this clonotype: A much larger clonotype is one base distant, so this may be a read error. The rearrangement uses TRBV5-1 and TRBJ1-2; D is undetermined. V gave up 7 bases and J gave up 6 bases, with 25 bases separating them. Per the germline V gene, CDR1 is SGHRS and CDR2 is YFSETQ. This CDR3 has 16 residues. The CDR3 spells CASYPGSVRKTHGYTF. For the CDR3, the DNA is TGCGCCAGCTACCCTGGATCGGTTCGAAAGACCCATGGCTACACCTTC.

Of note for this clonotype: It is likely a read error: a sequence one base away is far more abundant. The chain uses TRBV19 and TRBJ2-1, with D possibly matching TRBD2 (5 bases). The end of the DNA aligns better with TRBJ2-7, so the J call may be wrong. The germline V gene has CDR1 LNHDA and CDR2 SQIVND (reference sequence). This CDR3 comprises 18 residues. The CDR3 bases are TGTGCCAGTAATATGTTTGTAGCGCCTAATACTATGAACTACGAGCAGTACTTC. Its translation: CASNMFVAPNTMNYEQYF.

This clonotype was seen ten or more times. This sequence joins TRBV5-6 and TRBJ1-5; D uncertain. This CDR3 region has 13 residues. V was clipped by 7 bases and J by 4 bases, with 12 bases between them. Germline CDR1 is SGHDT and CDR2 is YYEEEE. CDR3 coding DNA: TGTGCCAGCCTGGGGAGCCCAAATCAGCCCCAGCATTTT. Its translation is CASLGSPNQPQHF. The entire variable domain, with the rest obtained from reference TRBV5-6 and TRBJ1-5, is as follows: DAGVTQSPTHLIKTRGQQVTLRCSPKSGHDTVSWYQQALGQGPQFIFQYYEEEERQRGNFPDRFSGHQFPNYSSELNVNALLLGDSALYLCASLGSPNQPQHFGDGTRLSIL.

This clonotype has a count of ten or more. This chain uses TRBV5-3 with TRBJ1-2, with D hard to call. TRBV5-3 is an open reading frame whose function is uncertain. Trimming pared 7 bases from V and 4 bases from J, leaving 23 bases between. The CDR3 spans 16 residues. CDR3 DNA sequence: TGTGCCAGACCCCGGCTAGTGGTGAGAAAGACCTATGGCTACACCTTC. Translating gives CARPRLVVRKTYGYTF.

As to this clonotype: This sequence may be a read error, since a much larger clone differs from it by one base. The CDR3 does not end in the conserved phenylalanine or tryptophan, so this is likely a read error. This chain uses TRBV7-9 with TRBJ2-4, with TRBD2 matching over 7 bases. The DNA end lines up better with TRBJ2-7; the J call may be wrong. Germline lookup yields CDR1 SEHNR and CDR2 FQNEAQ (reference sequence). The CDR3 is 12 amino acids. The CDR3, as DNA: TGTGCCAGTGGGACTACGTCCTACGAGCAGTACCTC. As protein: CASGTTSYEQYL.

This clonotype showed up just once. Because the CDR3's place on the DNA is in doubt, the DNA is left out and the CDR3 is given as listed by TCRdb. The chain uses TRBV19 and TRBJ1-2. Including both end residues, the CDR3 is 17 amino acids long. Germline V lookup: CDR1 LNHDA, CDR2 SQIVND (reference sequence). The chain's CDR3 is CVSSILVTNRKTYGYTF.

This clonotype was counted ten times or more. The gene calls are TRBV11-3 and TRBJ2-7; maybe TRBD1 (5 bases). The germline V and J ends were trimmed by 1 base and 1 base, with 14 bases remaining between them. The germline V gene has CDR1 SGHNT and CDR2 YENEEA. The CDR3 has 16 residues. CDR3 protein: CASSLGQGRASYEQYF. The CDR3 region has the DNA TGTGCCAGCAGCTTAGGCCAGGGCAGGGCGTCCTACGAGCAGTACTTC.

Details on this clonotype: This may be a read error, as it is one base from a much larger clone. V gene TRBV10-3 combines with J gene TRBJ2-7; 9 positions agree with TRBD2. Germline V gene sequence: CDR1 ENHRY, CDR2 SYGVKD. The CDR3 runs 14 residues. J gave up 6 bases and V 3 bases, and 6 bases lay outside the gene matches. The CDR3 sequence: CAISDVREGCEQYF. DNA for the CDR3: TGTGCCATCAGTGATGTGCGGGAGGGCTGCGAGCAGTACTTC.